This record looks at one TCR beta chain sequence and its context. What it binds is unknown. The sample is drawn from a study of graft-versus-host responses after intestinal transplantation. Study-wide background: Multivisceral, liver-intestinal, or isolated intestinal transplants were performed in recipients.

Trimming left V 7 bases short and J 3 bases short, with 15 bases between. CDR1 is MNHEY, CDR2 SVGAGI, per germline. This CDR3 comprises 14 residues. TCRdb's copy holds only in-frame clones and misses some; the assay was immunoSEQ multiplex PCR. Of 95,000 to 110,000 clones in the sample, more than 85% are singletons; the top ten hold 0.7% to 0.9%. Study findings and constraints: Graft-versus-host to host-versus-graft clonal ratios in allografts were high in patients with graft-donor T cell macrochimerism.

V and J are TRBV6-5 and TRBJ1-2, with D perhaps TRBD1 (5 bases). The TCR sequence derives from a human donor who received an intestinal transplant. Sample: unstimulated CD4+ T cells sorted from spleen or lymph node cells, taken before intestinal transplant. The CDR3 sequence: CASTGGGADYGYTF. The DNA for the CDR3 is TGTGCCAGCACCGGCGGCGGGGCCGACTATGGCTACACCTTC.